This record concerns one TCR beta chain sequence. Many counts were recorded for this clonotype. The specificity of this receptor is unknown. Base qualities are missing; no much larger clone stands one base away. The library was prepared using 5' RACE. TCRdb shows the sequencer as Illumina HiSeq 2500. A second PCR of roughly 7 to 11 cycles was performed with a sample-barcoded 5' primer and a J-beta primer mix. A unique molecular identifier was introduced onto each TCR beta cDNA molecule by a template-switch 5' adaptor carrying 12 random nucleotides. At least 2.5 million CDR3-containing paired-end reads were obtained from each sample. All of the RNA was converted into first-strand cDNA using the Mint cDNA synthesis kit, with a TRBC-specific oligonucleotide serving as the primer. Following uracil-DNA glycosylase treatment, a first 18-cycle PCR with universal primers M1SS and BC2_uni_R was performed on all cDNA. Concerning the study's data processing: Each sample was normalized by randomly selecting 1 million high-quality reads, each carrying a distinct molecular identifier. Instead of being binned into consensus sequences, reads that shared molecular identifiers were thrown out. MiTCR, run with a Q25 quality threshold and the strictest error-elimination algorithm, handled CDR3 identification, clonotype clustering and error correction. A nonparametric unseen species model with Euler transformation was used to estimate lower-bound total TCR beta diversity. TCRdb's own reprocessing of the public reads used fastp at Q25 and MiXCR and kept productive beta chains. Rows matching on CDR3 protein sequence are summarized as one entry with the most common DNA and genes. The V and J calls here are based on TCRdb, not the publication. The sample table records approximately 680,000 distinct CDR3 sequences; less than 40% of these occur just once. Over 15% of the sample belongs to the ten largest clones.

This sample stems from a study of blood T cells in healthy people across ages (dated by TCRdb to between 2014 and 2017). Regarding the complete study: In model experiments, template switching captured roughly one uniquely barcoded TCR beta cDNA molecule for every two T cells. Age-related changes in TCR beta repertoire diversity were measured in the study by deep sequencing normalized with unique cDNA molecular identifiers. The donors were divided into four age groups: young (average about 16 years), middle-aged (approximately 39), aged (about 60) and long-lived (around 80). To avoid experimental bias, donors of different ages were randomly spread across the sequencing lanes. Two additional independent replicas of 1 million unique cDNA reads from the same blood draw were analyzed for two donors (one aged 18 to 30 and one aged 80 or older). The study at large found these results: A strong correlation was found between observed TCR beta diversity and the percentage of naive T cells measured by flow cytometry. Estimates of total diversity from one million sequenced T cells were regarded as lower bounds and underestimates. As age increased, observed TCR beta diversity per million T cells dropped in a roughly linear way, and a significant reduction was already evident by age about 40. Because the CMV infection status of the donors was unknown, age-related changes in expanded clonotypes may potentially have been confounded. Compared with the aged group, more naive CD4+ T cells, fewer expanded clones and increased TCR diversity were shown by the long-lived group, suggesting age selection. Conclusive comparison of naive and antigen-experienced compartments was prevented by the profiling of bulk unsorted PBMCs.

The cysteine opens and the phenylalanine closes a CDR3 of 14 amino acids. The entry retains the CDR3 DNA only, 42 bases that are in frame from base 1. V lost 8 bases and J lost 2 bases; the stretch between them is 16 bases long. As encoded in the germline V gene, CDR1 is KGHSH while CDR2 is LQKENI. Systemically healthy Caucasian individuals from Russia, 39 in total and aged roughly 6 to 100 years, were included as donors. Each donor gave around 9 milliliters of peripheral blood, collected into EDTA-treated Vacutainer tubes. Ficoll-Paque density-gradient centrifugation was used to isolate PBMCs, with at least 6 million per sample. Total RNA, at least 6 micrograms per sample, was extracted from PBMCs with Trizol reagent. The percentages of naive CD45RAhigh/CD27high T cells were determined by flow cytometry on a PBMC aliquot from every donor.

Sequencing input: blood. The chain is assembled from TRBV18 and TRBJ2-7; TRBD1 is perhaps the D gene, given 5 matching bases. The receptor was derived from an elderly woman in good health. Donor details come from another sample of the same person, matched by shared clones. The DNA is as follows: TGTGCCAGCAGCCCCCCAACAGGAGCCTACGAGCAGTACTTC. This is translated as CASSPPTGAYEQYF. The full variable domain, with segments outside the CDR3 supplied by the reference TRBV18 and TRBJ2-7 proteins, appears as NAGVMQNPRHLVRRRGQEARLRCSPMKGHSHVYWYRQLPEEGLKFMVYLQKENIIDESGMPKERFSAEFPKEGPSILRIQQVVRGDSAAYFCASSPPTGAYEQYFGPGTRLTVT.